Following are 17 T cell receptor beta chains from one sample sequenced in a study of CD8 T cells in Susac syndrome (dated by TCRdb to between 2018 and 2020). The library was prepared using the immunoSEQ multiplex PCR assay. RNA was extracted using the RNeasy kit, and about 0.45 to 1 ug of the RNA was reverse transcribed with random hexamers. In-frame beta chains were kept once TCRdb had trimmed the public reads at Q25 with fastp and called clones with MiXCR. Rows are combined by CDR3 protein, so each entry shows the most common genes and DNA. Here the sample has approximately 87,000 distinct CDR3 sequences; roughly 95% occur a single time. The ten largest make up around 0.41% of the sample. The specimen sequenced was CD8+ T cells from PBMCs. The receptors were sampled from a human donor with Susac syndrome.

The chain employs TRBV20-1 and TRBJ1-1; D ambiguous. The CDR3 sequence is 11 residues long. Germline assignment: CDR1 DFQATT and CDR2 SNEGSKA (reference sequence). V lost 5 bases, J lost 6 bases, and 10 bases lay in between. The CDR3 bases are TGCAGTGCTCCAGGAGCTGCTGAAGCTTTCTTT. Translated, it gives CSAPGAAEAFF.

V and J are TRBV12-3 or TRBV12-4 and TRBJ2-7, with D unresolved. V was shortened by 1 base and J by 11 bases, with 12 bases between the two germline ends. The CDR3 has 12 residues. The CDR3 protein is CASSLEGDREYF. The CDR3 nucleotides are TGTGCCAGCAGTTTAGAGGGTGACCGGGAGTACTTC.

CDR3 amino acids: CASSSRGTGELFF. As DNA, the CDR3 is TGTGCCAGCAGTTCTAGGGGCACCGGGGAGCTGTTTTTT. J is TRBJ2-2 and V is TRBV12-3 or TRBV12-4, with TRBD1 as a possible D gene (5 bases). Trimming shortened V by 4 bases and J by 4 bases, and 7 bases separated the two germline ends. The CDR3 totals 13 residues.

The chain uses TRBV2 and TRBJ1-4; a possible D gene is TRBD1 (5 bases). The V end lost 8 bases, the J end lost 6 bases, and 10 bases lay between the germline ends. The CDR3 runs to 12 residues. Germline values: CDR1 SNHLY, CDR2 FYNNEI. The CDR3 coding sequence is TGTGCCAGCTGGCAGGGAGATGAAAAACTGTTTTTT. Its translation: CASWQGDEKLFF.

The chain couples TRBV20-1 to TRBJ1-2, with TRBD1 matching 9 bases. V shed 4 bases, J shed 2 bases, and the junction held 14 bases outside the gene matches. This CDR3 is built from 17 residues. Per the germline V gene, CDR1 is DFQATT and CDR2 is SNEGSKA (reference sequence). CDR3 in amino acids: CSAKLGTGQTRNYGYTF. CDR3 DNA sequence: TGCAGTGCTAAGTTGGGGACAGGGCAAACTCGCAACTATGGCTACACCTTC.

V usage is TRBV4-3 and J usage is TRBJ1-5, with D possibly TRBD1 on 5 matching bases. Germline V gives CDR1 LGHNA, CDR2 YSLEER. The CDR3 extends over 14 amino acids. V shed 0 bases and J shed 6 bases, with 9 bases lying between them. For the CDR3, the DNA is TGCGCCAGCAGCCAAGAGGCAGGGACTCAGCCCCAGCATTTT. Translating gives CASSQEAGTQPQHF.

This clonotype was detected only once. V gene TRBV5-6 combines with J gene TRBJ2-7; D perhaps matches TRBD1 (5 bases). CDR1 SGHDT and CDR2 YYEEEE come from the germline V gene. The CDR3 consists of 12 residues. V lost 4 bases and J lost 5, with 10 bases in between. The CDR3 DNA follows: TGTGCCAGCAGCGGGGCAAGTCACGAGCAGTACGTC. It specifies CASSGASHEQYV.

The rearrangement uses TRBV12-3 or TRBV12-4 and TRBJ2-1; D gene unclear. The CDR3 contains 10 residues. Trimming left V 6 bases short and J 5 bases short, with 2 bases between. This CDR3 reads CASRDNEQFF. In nucleotides, the CDR3 is TGTGCCAGCAGGGACAATGAGCAGTTCTTC.

The chain uses TRBV30 and TRBJ2-2; tentatively, D is TRBD1 (6 bases). The germline V gene has CDR1 GTSNPN and CDR2 SVGIG (reference sequence). CDR3 length equals 15 residues. Trimming removed 2 bases from V and 3 bases from J, with 13 bases in between. The CDR3 DNA reads TGTGCCTGGAGTCCCTTGGGACATGACACCGGGGAGCTGTTTTTT. As protein: CAWSPLGHDTGELFF.

The J gene is TRBJ2-1, the V gene TRBV28, with no clear D. Trimming took 7 bases from V and 10 from J, leaving 17 bases between them. Germline CDR1 is MDHEN and CDR2 is SYDVKM. CDR3 length: 13 residues. DNA of the CDR3: TGTGCCAGCACTGAGACCGGCGTCCAGGAGCAGTTCTTC. It is translated as CASTETGVQEQFF. Supplemented by reference TRBV28 and TRBJ2-1, the full variable domain reads DVKVTQSSRYLVKRTGEKVFLECVQDMDHENMFWYRQDPGLGLRLIYFSYDVKMKEKGDIPEGYSVSREKKERFSLILESASTNQTSMYLCASTETGVQEQFFGPGTRLTVL.

The chain joins TRBV28 to TRBJ2-7; 7 bases fit TRBD1. There are 13 residues in the CDR3. CDR1 MDHEN and CDR2 SYDVKM come from the germline V gene. The V and J ends lost 4 bases and 6 bases, in that order; junction bases with no gene match: 6. CDR3 loop: CASSWTGLGEQYF. As DNA, the CDR3 is TGTGCCAGCAGTTGGACAGGTCTCGGCGAGCAGTACTTC.

The chain recombines TRBV13 with TRBJ1-6; no clear D gene. V was clipped by 2 bases and J by 7 bases, with 15 bases between them. The germline V gene encodes CDR1 PRHDT and CDR2 FYEKMQ (reference sequence). The CDR3 totals 16 residues. CDR3 nucleotide sequence: TGTGCCAGCAGCTTACAGGTCCTGGGGAGCAATTCACCCCTCCACTTT. Amino acid sequence: CASSLQVLGSNSPLHF.

This clonotype has only one observation. This chain connects TRBV20-1 to TRBJ2-7; 9 bases are a match to TRBD2. CDR1 and CDR2 from the germline V gene are DFQATT and SNEGSKA (reference sequence). The trim removed 5 bases at V and 5 bases at J, leaving 7 bases unmatched. CDR3 length equals 13 residues. The CDR3 DNA is TGCAGTGCTCGGGCGGGGGGGCCGGACGAGCAGTACGTC. Translated: CSARAGGPDEQYV.

This rearrangement joins TRBV5-1 to TRBJ1-1, with D perhaps matching TRBD1 (6 bases). The germline gives CDR1 SGHRS, CDR2 YFSETQ. The CDR3 totals 14 residues. Trimming removed 3 bases at V and 7 bases at J, with 16 bases between. DNA for the CDR3: TGCGCCAGCAGCTCCTCCGGCGGGGGCGGTGAAGCTTTCTTT. Protein product: CASSSSGGGGEAFF. The full variable domain, rest sourced from reference TRBV5-1 and TRBJ1-1, is KAGVTQTPRYLIKTRGQQVTLSCSPISGHRSVSWYQQTPGQGLQFLFEYFSETQRNKGNFPGRFSGRQFSNSRSEMNVSTLELGDSALYLCASSSSGGGGEAFFGQGTRLTVV.

The chain employs TRBV2 and TRBJ2-7; 7 nucleotides line up with TRBD1. The CDR3 is 16 amino acids. With 3 bases clipped from V and 0 bases from J, the junction kept 8 bases outside the gene matches. Germline V gene data show CDR1 as SNHLY and CDR2 as FYNNEI. CDR3 DNA sequence: TGTGCCAGCAGTGATTATTGGTGGGACAGCTCCTACGAGCAGTACGTC. Translation: CASSDYWWDSSYEQYV.

This chain uses TRBV20-1 with TRBJ2-2; 8 bases are shared with TRBD2. Germline V gene data show CDR1 as DFQATT and CDR2 as SNEGSKA (reference sequence). V dropped 0 bases and J dropped 6; count of bases not matched to a gene: 6. CDR3 length equals 15 residues. The CDR3 region is CSARDSPAGAGELFF. Written as DNA, the CDR3 is TGCAGTGCTAGAGATTCGCCAGCGGGAGCCGGGGAGCTGTTTTTT.

The rearrangement uses TRBV25-1 and TRBJ2-5; TRBD1 or TRBD2 may be the D gene (5 bases each). Trimming removed 5 bases at V and 1 base at J, with 11 bases between. The CDR3 spans 14 residues. CDR1 is MGHDK, CDR2 SYGVNS, per germline. The DNA of the CDR3 is TGTGCCAGCAGTCCGGGACGGTTCCAAGAGACCCAGTACTTC. Amino acid sequence: CASSPGRFQETQYF.